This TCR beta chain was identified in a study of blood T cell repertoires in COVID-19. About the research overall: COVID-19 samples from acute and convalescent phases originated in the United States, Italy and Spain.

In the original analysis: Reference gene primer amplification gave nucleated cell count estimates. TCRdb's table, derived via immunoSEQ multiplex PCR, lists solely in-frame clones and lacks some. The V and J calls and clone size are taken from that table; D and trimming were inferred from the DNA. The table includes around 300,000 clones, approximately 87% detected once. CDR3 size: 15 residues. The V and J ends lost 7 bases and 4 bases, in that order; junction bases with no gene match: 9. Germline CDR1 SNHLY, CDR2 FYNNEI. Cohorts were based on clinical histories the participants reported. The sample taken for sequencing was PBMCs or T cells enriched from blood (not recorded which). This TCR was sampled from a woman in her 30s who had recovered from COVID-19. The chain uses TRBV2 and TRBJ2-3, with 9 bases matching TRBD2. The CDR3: CASTLKAGGPDTQYF. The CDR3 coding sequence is TGTGCCAGCACCCTGAAGGCGGGGGGGCCAGATACGCAGTATTTT.